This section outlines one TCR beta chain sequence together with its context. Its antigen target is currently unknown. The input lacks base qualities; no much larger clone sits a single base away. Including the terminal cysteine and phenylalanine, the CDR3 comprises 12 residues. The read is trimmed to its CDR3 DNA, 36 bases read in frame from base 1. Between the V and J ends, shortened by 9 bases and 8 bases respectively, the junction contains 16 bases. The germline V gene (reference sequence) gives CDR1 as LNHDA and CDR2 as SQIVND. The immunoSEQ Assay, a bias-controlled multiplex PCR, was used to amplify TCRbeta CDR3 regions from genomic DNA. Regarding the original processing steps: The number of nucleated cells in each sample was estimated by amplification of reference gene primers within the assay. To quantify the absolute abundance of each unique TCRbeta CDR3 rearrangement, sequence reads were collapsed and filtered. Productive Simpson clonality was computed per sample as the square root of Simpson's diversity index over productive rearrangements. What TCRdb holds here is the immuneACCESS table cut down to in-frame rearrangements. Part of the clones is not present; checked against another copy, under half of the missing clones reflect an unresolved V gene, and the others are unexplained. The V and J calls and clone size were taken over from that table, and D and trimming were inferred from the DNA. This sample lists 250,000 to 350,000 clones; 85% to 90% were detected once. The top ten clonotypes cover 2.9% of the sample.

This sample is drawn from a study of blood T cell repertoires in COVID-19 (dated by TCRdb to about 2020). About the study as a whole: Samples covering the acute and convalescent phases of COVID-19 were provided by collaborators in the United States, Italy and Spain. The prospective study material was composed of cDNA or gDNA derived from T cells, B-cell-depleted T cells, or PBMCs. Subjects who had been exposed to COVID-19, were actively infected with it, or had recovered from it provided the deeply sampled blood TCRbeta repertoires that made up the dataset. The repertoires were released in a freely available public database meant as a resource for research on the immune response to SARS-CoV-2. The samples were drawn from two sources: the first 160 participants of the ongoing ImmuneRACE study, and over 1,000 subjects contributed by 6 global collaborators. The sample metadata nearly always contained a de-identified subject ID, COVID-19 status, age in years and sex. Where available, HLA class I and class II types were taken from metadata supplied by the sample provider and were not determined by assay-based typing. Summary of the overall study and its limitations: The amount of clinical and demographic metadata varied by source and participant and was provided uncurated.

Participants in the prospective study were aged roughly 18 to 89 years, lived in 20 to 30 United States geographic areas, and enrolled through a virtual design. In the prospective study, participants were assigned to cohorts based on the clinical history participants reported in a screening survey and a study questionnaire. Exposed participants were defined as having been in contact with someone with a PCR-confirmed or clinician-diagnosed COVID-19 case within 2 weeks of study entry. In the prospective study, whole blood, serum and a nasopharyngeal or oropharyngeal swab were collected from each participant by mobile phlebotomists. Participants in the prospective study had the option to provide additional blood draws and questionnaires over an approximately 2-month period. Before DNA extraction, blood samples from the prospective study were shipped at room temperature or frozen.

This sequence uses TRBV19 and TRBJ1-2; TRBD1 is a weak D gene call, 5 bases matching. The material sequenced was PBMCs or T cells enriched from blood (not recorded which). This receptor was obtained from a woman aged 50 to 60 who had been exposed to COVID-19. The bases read TGTGCCAGCCGGGGGGAGTATATGGGCTACACCTTC. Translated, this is CASRGEYMGYTF.